What follows are 23 T cell receptor beta chains derived from one specimen sequenced in a study of blood T cell repertoires in COVID-19. Sequencing used immunoSEQ multiplex PCR; TCRdb keeps in-frame clones, though not all of them. The table includes about 110,000 clones, 75% to 85% detected once. The sample consisted of peripheral blood. Receptors originate from a woman between 65 and 79 years old with acute or convalescent COVID-19.

This rearrangement joins TRBV7-2 to TRBJ2-1; possibly TRBD1 for D (10 bases). V was clipped by 3 bases and J by 7 bases, with 25 bases between them. This CDR3 is built from 18 residues. Germline loops: CDR1 SGHTA, CDR2 FQGNSA. This CDR3 reads CASSFRTGGREGLNEQFF. The CDR3 DNA sequence: TGTGCCAGCAGCTTCCGGACAGGGGGGCGGGAGGGCCTTAATGAGCAGTTCTTC.

The V gene is TRBV27, the J gene TRBJ2-2, with 11 bases identical to TRBD1. V gave up 7 bases and J gave up 5 bases; unmatched junction bases: 9. This CDR3 contains 16 residues. Germline CDR1 is MNHEY and CDR2 is SMNVEV (reference sequence). The CDR3 DNA is TGTGCCAGCAAGCCGACCGGGACAGGGGGAACCGGGGAGCTGTTTTTT. Translated, it gives CASKPTGTGGTGELFF.

The V gene is TRBV4-1, the J gene TRBJ1-5; D is unresolved. Germline V gives CDR1 MGHRA, CDR2 YSYEKL. This CDR3 is 16 amino acids long. The V and J ends lost 4 bases and 4 bases respectively, with 17 bases between them. CDR3 sequence reads: CASSPYDIGVNQPQHF. The CDR3 DNA sequence: TGCGCCAGCAGCCCCTATGACATCGGGGTAAATCAGCCCCAGCATTTT.

This clone was observed many times. CDR3 loop: CSVELTSSGRGYEQYF. Written as DNA, the CDR3 is TGCAGCGTCGAACTGACTTCTAGCGGGAGAGGCTACGAGCAGTACTTC. This chain connects TRBV29-1 to TRBJ2-7; 10 positions match TRBD2. The CDR3 sequence is 16 residues long. Germline CDR1 SQVTM, CDR2 ANQGSEA. V shed 6 bases, J shed 3 bases, and the junction held 14 bases outside the gene matches.

This rearrangement joins TRBV6-4 to TRBJ1-1; no clear D. This CDR3 spans 13 amino acids. V shed 3 bases and J shed 0 bases, with 5 bases lying between them. Germline CDR1 and CDR2: MRHNA and SNTAGT. The CDR3 region has the DNA TGTGCCAGCAGTGAGACAATGAACACTGAAGCTTTCTTT. It encodes CASSETMNTEAFF.

V and J are TRBV9 and TRBJ2-5; 12 bases fit TRBD2. The germline gives CDR1 SGDLS, CDR2 YYNGEE. Trimming at V came to 3 bases and at J to 5 bases, leaving 5 bases not matched to a gene. The CDR3 is 15 amino acids. The CDR3 region has the DNA TGTGCCAGCAGCGCAACTAGCGGGAGGTGGGAGACCCAGTACTTC. Residues: CASSATSGRWETQYF.

The chain combines TRBV3-1 (or the pseudogene TRBV3-2) with TRBJ1-2, with TRBD1 as a possible D gene (6 bases). Germline V gives CDR1 LGHDT, CDR2 YNNKEL (reference sequence). This CDR3 is built from 14 residues. Trimming left V 4 bases short and J 3 bases short, with 12 bases between. CDR3 amino acids: CASSRSDRYYGYTF. Written as DNA, the CDR3 is TGTGCCAGCAGCCGGTCGGACAGATACTATGGCTACACCTTC.

The rearrangement uses TRBV19 and TRBJ2-2; D might be TRBD2 (5 bases). The germline CDR1 and CDR2 sequences are LNHDA and SQIVND (reference sequence). The CDR3 is 15 amino acids. Trimming removed 5 bases from V and 3 bases from J, with 13 bases in between. The CDR3 DNA follows: TGTGCCAGTAGTGATTTGAGGCGGGACACCGGGGAGCTGTTTTTT. This codes for CASSDLRRDTGELFF.

V is TRBV27 and J is TRBJ2-2, with 8 nucleotides matching TRBD2. CDR1 is MNHEY and CDR2 is SMNVEV in the germline V gene (reference sequence). V trimming: 3 bases; J trimming: 8 bases; junction bases outside the gene matches: 11. There are 16 residues in the CDR3. DNA for the CDR3: TGTGCCAGCAGTTTCGGGGGGGCTCGGGTGGTAGGGGAGCTGTTTTTT. Amino acids: CASSFGGARVVGELFF.

This chain joins TRBV28 and TRBJ1-4, with D possibly TRBD1 on 6 matching bases. V lost 5 bases and J lost 4, with 11 bases in between. The V gene's germline CDR1 is MDHEN and CDR2 SYDVKM. This CDR3 is 14 amino acids long. CDR3 bases: TGTGCCAGCAGTACGGACAGATTTAATGAAAAACTGTTTTTT. Its protein product is CASSTDRFNEKLFF.

This sequence joins TRBV5-1 and TRBJ1-2; TRBD1 matches 8 bases. Trimming removed 1 base from V and 8 bases from J; junction bases left unmatched: 7. This CDR3 comprises 14 residues. CDR1 is SGHRS, CDR2 YFSETQ, per germline. The CDR3 reads CASSLRDRNEGYTF. The CDR3 DNA is TGCGCCAGCAGCTTGAGGGACAGGAACGAGGGCTACACCTTC.

As DNA, the CDR3 is TGTGCCTGGAGCATAGCTCTGGGCACAGATACGCAGTATTTT. This encodes CAWSIALGTDTQYF. This chain uses TRBV30 with TRBJ2-3, with unresolved D. V was pared by 3 bases and J by 1 base, with 11 bases between. Germline values: CDR1 GTSNPN, CDR2 SVGIG (reference sequence). The CDR3 has 14 amino acids.

The rearrangement links TRBV28 to TRBJ1-5, with D possibly being TRBD1 (6 bases). V shed 2 bases and J shed 6 bases, with 14 bases lying between them. The germline CDR1 and CDR2 sequences are MDHEN and SYDVKM. CDR3 size: 15 residues. CDR3 loop: CASSLGQGKVQPQHF. The CDR3 DNA sequence: TGTGCCAGCAGTTTAGGTCAGGGGAAGGTTCAGCCCCAGCATTTT.

The CDR3 spells CASSPDRVSEAFF. The CDR3 DNA sequence: TGTGCCAGCAGCCCCGACAGGGTGAGTGAAGCTTTCTTT. This chain joins TRBV5-4 and TRBJ1-1; 7 bases are a match to TRBD1. Germline CDR1 reads SGHNT; CDR2 reads YYREEE (reference sequence). The V segment lost 4 bases and the J segment 7 bases; nucleotides outside the gene matches: 7. This CDR3 region has 13 residues.

The chain links TRBV7-2 to TRBJ2-1; a weak D match, TRBD2 (5 bases). V dropped 8 bases and J dropped 12 bases, with 14 bases sitting between them. There are 11 residues in the CDR3. The V gene's germline CDR1 is SGHTA and CDR2 FQGNSA. CDR3 sequence reads: CASVRSGSQFF. The CDR3 DNA reads TGTGCCAGCGTACGATCGGGATCGCAGTTCTTC.

The chain couples TRBV7-7 to TRBJ2-5, with 9 bases lining up with TRBD1. Per germline, CDR1 SSHAT and CDR2 FNYEAQ (reference sequence). The CDR3 consists of 15 residues. The V and J ends lost 5 bases and 2 bases, in that order; junction bases with no gene match: 6. In nucleotides, the CDR3 is TGTGCCAGCAGCCCAGGGACAGGGTATCAAGAGACCCAGTACTTC. Translating gives CASSPGTGYQETQYF.

This chain links TRBV5-1 with TRBJ2-1; D gene unclear. CDR1 is SGHRS, CDR2 YFSETQ, per germline. V was pared by 1 base and J by 4 bases, with 12 bases between. CDR3 size: 15 residues. This CDR3 is CASSLQPQAYNEQFF. DNA of the CDR3: TGCGCCAGCAGCTTGCAGCCCCAGGCGTACAATGAGCAGTTCTTC.

The gene calls are TRBV4-3 and TRBJ1-2, with a weak D call TRBD1 (5 bases). The CDR3 is 14 amino acids. Germline CDR1 and CDR2: LGHNA and YSLEER. V was shortened by 1 base and J by 4 bases, with 10 bases between the two germline ends. CDR3 residues: CASSQGGDRYGYTF. CDR3 DNA sequence: TGCGCCAGCAGCCAAGGGGGGGATCGCTATGGCTACACCTTC.

V gene TRBV6-5 combines with J gene TRBJ1-6; possible D gene TRBD1, 6 bases. V dropped 2 bases and J dropped 10 bases, with 12 bases sitting between them. Germline loops: CDR1 MNHEY, CDR2 SVGAGI. CDR3 length equals 14 residues. CDR3 sequence reads: CASSYQGRFSPLHF. The CDR3 coding sequence is TGTGCCAGCAGTTACCAGGGGCGGTTCTCACCCCTCCACTTT.

The chain couples TRBV19 to TRBJ2-5, with 7 bases matching TRBD2. The V gene end was trimmed by 8 bases and the J gene end by 3 bases; junction bases not matched to a gene: 6. Germline CDR1 reads LNHDA; CDR2 reads SQIVND (reference sequence). The CDR3 loop spans 13 amino acids. Here the CDR3 DNA reads TGTGCCAGTGGCGGGAGATTCAAAGAGACCCAGTACTTC. Amino acids: CASGGRFKETQYF. Variable domain in full (rest from reference TRBV19 and TRBJ2-5): DGGITQSPKYLFRKEGQNVTLSCEQNLNHDAMYWYRQDPGQGLRLIYYSQIVNDFQKGDIAEGYSVSREKKESFPLTVTSAQKNPTAFYLCASGGRFKETQYFGPGTRLLVL.

There are a few counts of this clone. The chain recombines TRBV12-3 or TRBV12-4 with TRBJ2-7; 7 nucleotides align to TRBD1. This CDR3 spans 12 amino acids. V shed 8 bases and J 0 bases; nucleotides not matched to a gene: 1. CDR3 DNA sequence: TGTGCCAGCGGGGACAGCTCCTACGAGCAGTACTTC. This translates into CASGDSSYEQYF.

This clone occurred a few times. The chain combines TRBV30 with TRBJ1-2, with TRBD1 matching over 10 bases. Germline-derived CDR1 and CDR2 are GTSNPN and SVGIG (reference sequence). There are 13 residues in the CDR3. Unmatched junction bases numbered 2, after V lost 1 base and J lost 6 bases. The CDR3 coding sequence is TGTGCCTGGAGTGCCGACAGGGGGCATGGCTACACCTTC. It is translated as CAWSADRGHGYTF.

The chain carries TRBV6-2 or TRBV6-3 and TRBJ1-1; maybe TRBD1 (5 bases). V shed 6 bases and J shed 3 bases, with 14 bases lying between them. The CDR3 has 14 residues. CDR1 and CDR2 from the germline V gene are MNHEY and SVGEGT. The CDR3 here is CASSPRDLDTEAFF. The DNA of the CDR3 is TGTGCCAGCAGCCCCCGGGACTTAGACACTGAAGCTTTCTTT.